This T cell receptor (beta chain) was sequenced for a study of T cell responses to AZD1222 COVID-19 vaccine. Broader study findings: Regions left unmutated in variants are reportedly the target of nearly half of spike-specific TCRs. White British people made up most donors, females outnumbered males, and clonal diversity was possibly underestimated.

In regard to this clone: What it recognizes is unknown.

Clones were read by immunoSEQ multiplex PCR, and TCRdb kept only the in-frame ones, dropping some. The top ten hold 1.1% to 1.5% of the sample, which has about 150,000 clones, 90% to 95% seen once. This specimen was peripheral blood, taken on day 0 of AZD1222 vaccination. This receptor was taken from an adult in good health.

This CDR3 reads CASWGGRVRTNEKLFF. The CDR3 DNA reads as TGTGCCAGCTGGGGGGGGCGCGTACGAACTAATGAAAAACTGTTTTTT. This sequence joins TRBV2 and TRBJ1-4; D may be TRBD1 (6 bases). V lost 8 bases, J lost 1 base, and 17 bases lay in between. The CDR3 runs 16 residues. The germline V gene has CDR1 SNHLY and CDR2 FYNNEI.